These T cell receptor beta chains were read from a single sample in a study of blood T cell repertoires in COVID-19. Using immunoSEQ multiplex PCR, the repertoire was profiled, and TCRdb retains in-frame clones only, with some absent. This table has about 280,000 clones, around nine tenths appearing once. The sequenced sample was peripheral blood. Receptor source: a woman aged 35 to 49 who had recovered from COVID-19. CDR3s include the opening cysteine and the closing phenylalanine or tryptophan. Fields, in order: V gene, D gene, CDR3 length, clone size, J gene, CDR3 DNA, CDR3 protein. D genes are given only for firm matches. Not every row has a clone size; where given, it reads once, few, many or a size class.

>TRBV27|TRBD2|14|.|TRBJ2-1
TGTGCCAGCAGTCCGACGACTAGCGGGAATGAGCAGTTCTTC
CASSPTTSGNEQFF
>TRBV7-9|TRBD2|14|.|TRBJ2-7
TGTGCCAGCAGCTTATTAGCGGGAGTCTACGAGCAGTACTTC
CASSLLAGVYEQYF
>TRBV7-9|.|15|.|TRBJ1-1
TGTGCCAGCAGCTTAGTTCGGGTCGGGGGCACTGAAGCTTTCTTT
CASSLVRVGGTEAFF
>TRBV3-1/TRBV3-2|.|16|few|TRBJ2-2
TGTGCCAGCAGTTGGAGCAGGGGCGCGAACACCGGGGAGCTGTTTTTT
CASSWSRGANTGELFF
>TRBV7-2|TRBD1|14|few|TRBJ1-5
TGTGCCAGCAGCTTGGAGGGGGCCAATCAGCCCCAGCATTTT
CASSLEGANQPQHF
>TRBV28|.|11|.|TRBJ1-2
TGTGCCAGCAGTTTAGAGGAGGCACACACCTTC
CASSLEEAHTF
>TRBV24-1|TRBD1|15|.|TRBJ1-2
TGTGCCACCAGCCTGACAGGGGCCTCTAACTATGGCTACACCTTC
CATSLTGASNYGYTF
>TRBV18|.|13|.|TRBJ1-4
TGTGCCAGCTCACCAGGGGCGGATGAAAAACTGTTTTTT
CASSPGADEKLFF
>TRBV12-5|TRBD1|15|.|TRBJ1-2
TGTGCTAGTGGTTTGCCCCGACAGGGTTCCTCCGGCTACACCTTC
CASGLPRQGSSGYTF
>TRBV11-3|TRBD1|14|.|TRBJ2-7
TGTGCCAGCAGCTTAGTTACAGGGGGACACGAGCAGTACTTC
CASSLVTGGHEQYF
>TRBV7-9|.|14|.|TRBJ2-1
TGTGCCAGCAGCTTAGGAGGACTCGCCAATGAGCAGTTCTTC
CASSLGGLANEQFF
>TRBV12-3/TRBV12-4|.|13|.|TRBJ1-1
TGTGCCAGCAGTTTAACGCAGGACACTGAAGCTTTCTTT
CASSLTQDTEAFF
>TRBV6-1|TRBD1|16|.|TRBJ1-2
TGTGCCAGCAGTGGCCCTGGACAGGCCTATAACTATGGCTACACCTTC
CASSGPGQAYNYGYTF
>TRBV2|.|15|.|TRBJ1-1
TGTGCCAGCAGTGAAATTGGGGGCGAGAACACTGAAGCTTTCTTT
CASSEIGGENTEAFF
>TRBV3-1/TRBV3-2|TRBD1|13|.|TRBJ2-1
TGTGCCAGCAGCCCGACAGGGTTGGATGAGCAGTTCTTC
CASSPTGLDEQFF
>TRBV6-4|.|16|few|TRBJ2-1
TGTGCCAGCAGCAATGTGCGGGAAGTCTCCTACAATGAGCAGTTCTTC
CASSNVREVSYNEQFF
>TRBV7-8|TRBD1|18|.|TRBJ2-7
TGTGCCAGCAGCGTCTCGACGATTCCGGGACAGGTCTCCTACGAGCAGTACTTC
CASSVSTIPGQVSYEQYF
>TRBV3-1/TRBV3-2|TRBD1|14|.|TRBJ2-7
TGTGCCAGCAGCCCCCTGGGACAGGGCTTCGAGCAGTACTTC
CASSPLGQGFEQYF
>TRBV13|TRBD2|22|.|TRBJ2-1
TGTGCCTCAGCAGCTTTAATTTCTGGTTCATTCGTCGGGAGGGCCTTAGGCAATGAGCAGTTCTTC
CASAALISGSFVGRALGNEQFF
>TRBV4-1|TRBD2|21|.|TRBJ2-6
TGCGCCAGCAGCCCCACCTCACTAGCGGGAGGAAATTCCTCTGGGGCCAACGTCCTGACTTTC
CASSPTSLAGGNSSGANVLTF
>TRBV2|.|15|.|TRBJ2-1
TGTGCCAGCAGAACCCCAGGGGTACGGCTAGATGAGCAGTTCTTC
CASRTPGVRLDEQFF
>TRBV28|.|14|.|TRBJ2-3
TGTGCCAGCAGTTTAGGGCAGGGCACAGATACGCAGTATTTT
CASSLGQGTDTQYF
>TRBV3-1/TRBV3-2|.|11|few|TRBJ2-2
TGTGCCAGCGCCGGGGGTGGGGAGCTGTTTTTT
CASAGGGELFF
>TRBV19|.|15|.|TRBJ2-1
TGTGCCAGTAGGGAGGGACGGAGCTCCTACAATGAGCAGTTCTTC
CASREGRSSYNEQFF
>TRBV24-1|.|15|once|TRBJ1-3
TGTGCCACCAGTGATTCTTCCCAGGGAGGAAACACCATATATTTT
CATSDSSQGGNTIYF
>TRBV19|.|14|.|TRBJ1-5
TGTGCCAGTACCATGACGGGTGGAGATCAGCCCCAGCATTTT
CASTMTGGDQPQHF
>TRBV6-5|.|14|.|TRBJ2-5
TGTGCCAGCAGTTACGGTGACATCCAAGAGACCCAGTACTTC
CASSYGDIQETQYF
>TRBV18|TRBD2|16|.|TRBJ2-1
TGTGCCAGCTCATCCGGGACTAGCGGGAGGGTCAATGAGCAGTTCTTC
CASSSGTSGRVNEQFF
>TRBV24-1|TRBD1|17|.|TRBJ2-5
TGTGCCACCAGTGATCGAGGGACAGGGGGCCTACAGGAGACCCAGTACTTC
CATSDRGTGGLQETQYF
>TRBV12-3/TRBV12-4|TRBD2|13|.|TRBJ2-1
TGTGCCAGCAGCACCGGGACTAGCAATGAGCAGTTCTTC
CASSTGTSNEQFF
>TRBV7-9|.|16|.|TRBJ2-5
TGTGCCAGCAGCCCACCCAAACGACTCCCTCGGGAGACCCAGTACTTC
CASSPPKRLPRETQYF
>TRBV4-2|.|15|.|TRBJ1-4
TGTGCCAGCAGCCCCTGGGGGGGCACTAATGAAAAACTGTTTTTT
CASSPWGGTNEKLFF
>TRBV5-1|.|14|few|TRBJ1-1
TGCGCCAGCAGCTTGGACAGGGTCGGGACTGAAGCTTTCTTT
CASSLDRVGTEAFF
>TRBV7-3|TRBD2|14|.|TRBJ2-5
TGTGCCAGCAGCCGGGAGGGCCTTGAAGAGACCCAGTACTTC
CASSREGLEETQYF
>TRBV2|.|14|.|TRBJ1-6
TGTGCCAGCAGTGGAGATGGGAGGACATCTCCCCTCCACTTT
CASSGDGRTSPLHF
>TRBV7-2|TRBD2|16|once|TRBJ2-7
TGTGCCAGCAGCTTATTTGGACTAGGGAGCTCCTACGAGCAGTACTTC
CASSLFGLGSSYEQYF
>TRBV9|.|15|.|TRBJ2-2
TGTGCCAGCAGCGGCTCGGACAGTAACACCGGGGAGCTGTTTTTT
CASSGSDSNTGELFF
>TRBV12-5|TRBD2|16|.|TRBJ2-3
TGTGCTAGTGGTACCGGACTAGCGGGAGGTTCGGATACGCAGTATTTT
CASGTGLAGGSDTQYF
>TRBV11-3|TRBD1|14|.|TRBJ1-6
TGTGCCAGCAGCTTAGCACAGGGGAGCTCACCCCTCCACTTT
CASSLAQGSSPLHF
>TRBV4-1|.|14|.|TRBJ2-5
TGCGCCAGCAGCCAAGAGGCAGGGTGGGAGACCCAGTACTTC
CASSQEAGWETQYF
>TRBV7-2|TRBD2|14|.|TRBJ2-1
TGTGCCATCAGAGCGGGAGGGCCCTACAATGAGCAGTTCTTC
CAIRAGGPYNEQFF